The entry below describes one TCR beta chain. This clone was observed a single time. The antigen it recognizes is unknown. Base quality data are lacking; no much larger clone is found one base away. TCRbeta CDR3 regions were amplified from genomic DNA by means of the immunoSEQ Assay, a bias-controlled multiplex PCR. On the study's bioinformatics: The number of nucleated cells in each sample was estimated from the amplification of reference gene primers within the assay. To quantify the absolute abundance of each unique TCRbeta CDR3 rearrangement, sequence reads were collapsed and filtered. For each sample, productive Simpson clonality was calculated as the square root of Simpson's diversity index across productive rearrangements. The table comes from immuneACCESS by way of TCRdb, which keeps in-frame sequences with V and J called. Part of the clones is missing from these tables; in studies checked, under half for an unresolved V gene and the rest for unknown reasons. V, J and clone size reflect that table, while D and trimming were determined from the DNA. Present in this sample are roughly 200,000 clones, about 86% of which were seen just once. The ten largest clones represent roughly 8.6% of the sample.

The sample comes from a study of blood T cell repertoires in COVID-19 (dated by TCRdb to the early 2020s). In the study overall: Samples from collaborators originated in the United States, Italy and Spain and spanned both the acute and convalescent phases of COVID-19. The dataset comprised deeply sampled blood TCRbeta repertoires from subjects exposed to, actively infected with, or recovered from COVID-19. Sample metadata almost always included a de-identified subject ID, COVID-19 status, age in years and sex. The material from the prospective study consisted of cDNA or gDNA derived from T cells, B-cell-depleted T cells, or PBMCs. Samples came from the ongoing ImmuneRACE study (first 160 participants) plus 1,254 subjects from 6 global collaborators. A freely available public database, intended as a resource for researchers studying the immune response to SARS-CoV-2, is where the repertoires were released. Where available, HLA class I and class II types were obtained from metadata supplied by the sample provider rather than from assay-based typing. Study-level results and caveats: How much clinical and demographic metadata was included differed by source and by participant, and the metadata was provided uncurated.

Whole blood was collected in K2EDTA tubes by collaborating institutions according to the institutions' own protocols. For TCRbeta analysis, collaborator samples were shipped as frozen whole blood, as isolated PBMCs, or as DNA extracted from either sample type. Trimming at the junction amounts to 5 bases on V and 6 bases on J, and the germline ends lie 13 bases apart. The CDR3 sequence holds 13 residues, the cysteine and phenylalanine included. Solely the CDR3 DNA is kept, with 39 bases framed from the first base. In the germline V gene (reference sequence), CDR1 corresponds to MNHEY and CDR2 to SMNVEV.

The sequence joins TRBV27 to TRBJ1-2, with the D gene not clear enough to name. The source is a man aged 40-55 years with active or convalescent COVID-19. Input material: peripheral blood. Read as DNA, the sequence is TGTGCCAGCAGTGCCCGGGGAGTGGATGGCTACACCTTC. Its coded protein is CASSARGVDGYTF.